These 11 T cell receptor beta chains were all obtained from the same sample, sequenced in a study of T cell changes during pregnancy in multiple sclerosis. Generated by immunoSEQ multiplex PCR, the TCRdb table keeps only in-frame clones and is missing some. The sample records about 69,000 clones, just over 90% being singletons. The sample consisted of peripheral blood, taken in the third trimester of pregnancy. The receptors stem from a female donor with multiple sclerosis, enrolled in a pregnancy study.

This clone was seen a few times. The chain joins TRBV6-5 to TRBJ1-2; D perhaps matches TRBD1 (6 bases). Trimming cost V 2 bases and J 4 bases, with 8 bases left between them. This CDR3 contains 13 residues. The germline gives CDR1 MNHEY, CDR2 SVGAGI. CDR3 in DNA: TGTGCCAGCAGTTACGGACAGCCCTATGGCTACACCTTC. This codes for CASSYGQPYGYTF.

The chain is built from TRBV7-2 and TRBJ1-2, with 9 positions matching TRBD1. Per the germline V gene, CDR1 is SGHTA and CDR2 is FQGNSA. There are 16 residues in the CDR3. The V and J ends lost 5 bases and 3 bases, in that order; junction bases with no gene match: 10. This CDR3 is CASSTKRTGDDYGYTF. In DNA form, the CDR3 reads TGTGCCAGCAGCACTAAAAGGACAGGGGATGACTATGGCTACACCTTC.

The chain combines TRBV30 with TRBJ1-1; TRBD1 might be the D (5 bases). From germline, CDR1 is GTSNPN and CDR2 SVGIG (reference sequence). CDR3 size: 16 residues. Trimming removed 0 bases from V and 1 base from J, with 15 bases in between. The CDR3 DNA is TGTGCCTGGAGTGTAGCGGGTAGGGGACGGAACACTGAAGCTTTCTTT. Its protein product is CAWSVAGRGRNTEAFF.

The chain's CDR3 is CARTTGSDGYTF. CDR3 coding DNA: TGTGCCAGAACTACAGGGTCGGATGGCTACACCTTC. The chain has TRBV2 and TRBJ1-2; D might be TRBD1 (6 bases). The CDR3 runs to 12 residues. CDR1 and CDR2 from the germline V gene are SNHLY and FYNNEI. With 9 bases removed from V and 6 bases from J, the gap between germline ends came to 14 bases. The variable domain in full, with the rest retrieved from reference TRBV2 and TRBJ1-2, is EPEVTQTPSHQVTQMGQEVILRCVPISNHLYFYWYRQILGQKVEFLVSFYNNEISEKSEIFDDQFSVERPDGSNFTLKIRSTKLEDSAMYFCARTTGSDGYTFGSGTRLTVV.

This clone was seen only a few times. V gene TRBV30 combines with J gene TRBJ1-2; TRBD1 matches at 7 bases. CDR1 and CDR2 (germline): GTSNPN, SVGIG (reference sequence). CDR3 length: 14 residues. J lost 6 bases, V lost 4 bases, and 11 bases had no gene match. CDR3 sequence: CAWTKTDRRDGYTF. The CDR3 DNA is TGTGCCTGGACCAAAACGGACAGGCGGGATGGCTACACCTTC.

Points on this clone: One end of the junction varies from germline; a read error may be responsible. J is TRBJ1-2 and V is TRBV5-8, with a tentative D call TRBD1 (5 bases). The CDR3 is 12 residues long. Germline V gives CDR1 SGHTS, CDR2 YDEGEE. The DNA for the CDR3 is TGTGCCAGCAACTTGAGACAGCCCACAGGAACCTTC. Translation: CASNLRQPTGTF.

This sequence joins TRBV9 and TRBJ1-2, with TRBD1 as a possible D gene (6 bases). The CDR3 runs 18 residues. The germline gives CDR1 SGDLS, CDR2 YYNGEE. V shed 0 bases and J shed 7 bases, with 25 bases lying between them. CDR3 in amino acids: CASSVDSAGGAWRGGYTF. The CDR3 DNA reads TGTGCCAGCAGCGTAGACTCGGCGGGGGGGGCCTGGCGGGGTGGCTACACCTTC. Using reference TRBV9 and TRBJ1-2 for the parts outside the CDR3, the full variable domain is DSGVTQTPKHLITATGQRVTLRCSPRSGDLSVYWYQQSLDQGLQFLIQYYNGEERAKGNILERFSAQQFPDLHSELNLSSLELGDSALYFCASSVDSAGGAWRGGYTFGSGTRLTVV.

This clone was found once. The J gene is TRBJ2-5, the V gene TRBV6-1; 11 positions agree with TRBD2. J gave up 5 bases and V 7 bases, and 6 bases lay outside the gene matches. Germline assignment: CDR1 MNHNS and CDR2 SASEGT. The CDR3 runs to 14 residues. The CDR3 loop is CASTLAGDLETQYF. The DNA for the CDR3 is TGTGCCAGCACACTAGCGGGGGACTTGGAGACCCAGTACTTC.

V gene TRBV28 combines with J gene TRBJ2-1, with 10 bases that match TRBD2. The CDR3 runs to 15 residues. Trimming took 5 bases from V and 7 from J; bases not matched to a gene: 8. Germline CDR1 and CDR2: MDHEN and SYDVKM. CDR3 protein: CASSLSGGPGNEQFF. For the CDR3, the DNA is TGTGCCAGCAGTCTTAGCGGGGGGCCAGGTAATGAGCAGTTCTTC. The complete variable domain, with remaining parts taken from reference TRBV28 and TRBJ2-1, reads DVKVTQSSRYLVKRTGEKVFLECVQDMDHENMFWYRQDPGLGLRLIYFSYDVKMKEKGDIPEGYSVSREKKERFSLILESASTNQTSMYLCASSLSGGPGNEQFFGPGTRLTVL.

The rearrangement uses TRBV4-2 and TRBJ2-3; maybe TRBD2 (5 bases). CDR1 is LGHNA and CDR2 is YNFKEQ in the germline V gene. V lost 3 bases to trimming and J lost 6 bases, with 10 bases between them. CDR3 length: 13 amino acids. The CDR3 region has the DNA TGTGCCAGCAGCCAGCGCCGGGGTGATACGCAGTATTTT. As protein: CASSQRRGDTQYF.

The chain has TRBV19 and TRBJ1-5; 10 nucleotides match TRBD1. The CDR3 sequence is 15 residues long. The V and J ends lost 4 bases and 4 bases, in that order; junction bases with no gene match: 4. The germline V gene encodes CDR1 LNHDA and CDR2 SQIVND (reference sequence). The CDR3 nucleotides read TGTGCCAGTAGTAGGGGACAGGGGTATAATCAGCCCCAGCATTTT. Translating gives CASSRGQGYNQPQHF.